This T cell receptor beta chain was sequenced for a study of OX40 agonist ivuxolimab in advanced cancers. Across the study: Patients were approximately 80% male with ages about 23 to 90, mean 60. The study reported partial responses in three patients: one hepatocellular carcinoma, two cutaneous melanoma. Study results and caveats: Relative to CD4+, CD8+ T cells held more expanded clones on average.

Here immunoSEQ multiplex PCR was the method, and the copy in TCRdb shows in-frame clones only, minus some. This table has approximately 13,000 clones, 67% appearing once. With 5 bases clipped from V and 4 bases from J, the junction kept 10 bases outside the gene matches. The V gene's germline CDR1 is MDHEN and CDR2 SYDVKM. The CDR3 loop spans 18 amino acids. In its sample, this clone was seen a few times. The antigen is undetermined. This sequence originates from an adult with an advanced solid tumor such as melanoma, head and neck, liver or kidney cancer. The sequenced sample was CD4+ or CD8+ T cells sorted from blood, obtained in a trial of the OX40 agonist ivuxolimab. The chain is built from TRBV28 and TRBJ2-3; 15 positions agree with TRBD2. CDR3 loop: CASSPIGLAGGVADTQYF. In DNA form, the CDR3 reads TGTGCCAGCAGTCCGATCGGACTAGCGGGGGGGGTCGCAGATACGCAGTATTTT.